Only a few counts were recorded for the clone carrying this TCR beta chain. Its antigen is currently unknown. The study ran its PCR with 60 Vbeta and 13 Jbeta primers. In the original processing: Roughly 83 million unique TCR beta chains, around 11 million of them shared, were counted by a later analysis. TCRdb's table, derived via immunoSEQ multiplex PCR, lists solely in-frame clones and lacks some. V and J calls and clone size are those listed in that table; D and trimming were worked out from the DNA. The table has some 150,000 clones, roughly 73% seen once; the top ten hold 2.5% to 4%. The data originate from a study of cytomegalovirus exposure and HLA in healthy donors. Overall study: From donors who were HLA-typed, an early data release held 70 million to 90 million unique TCRs. Study results and limitations: Later analysis associated a missense DCLRE1C variant with TCR beta V- and J-gene trimming.

Specimen: PBMCs. The origin of this receptor is a man aged 40-49 years in good health and CMV-seronegative.

The CDR3 loop is CASSLAKGGGYEQYF. DNA for the CDR3: TGTGCCAGCAGCTTAGCGAAAGGGGGCGGCTACGAGCAGTACTTC. The rearrangement joins TRBV7-8 to TRBJ2-7; TRBD1 agrees at 7 bases. The CDR3 extends over 15 amino acids. Germline CDR1 SGHVS, CDR2 FQNEAQ. V shed 0 bases and J 3 bases; nucleotides not matched to a gene: 5.